Presented here are 10 T cell receptor beta chains from one specimen sequenced in a study of blood T cell repertoires in COVID-19. Measured with immunoSEQ multiplex PCR; TCRdb has only the in-frame clones, and not every one. The sample includes approximately 31,000 clones, about 85% of them seen just once. Sample: peripheral blood. All receptors come from an older woman with active COVID-19.

The J gene is TRBJ1-6, the V gene TRBV20-1; D gene unclear. CDR3 size: 13 residues. V lost 3 bases and J lost 6, with 9 bases in between. Germline V CDR1 and CDR2: DFQATT, SNEGSKA (reference sequence). In nucleotides, the CDR3 is TGCAGTGCTAGTGCGAGCGGTAATTCACCCCTCCACTTT. Its protein product is CSASASGNSPLHF.

The chain links TRBV10-3 to TRBJ2-2, with D perhaps matching TRBD1 (7 bases). Germline V gene sequence: CDR1 ENHRY, CDR2 SYGVKD. This CDR3 has 17 residues. V shed 5 bases and J shed 4 bases, with 20 bases lying between them. The chain's CDR3 is CAISTRGRQGGTGELFF. Written as DNA, the CDR3 is TGTGCCATCAGTACCCGGGGGCGACAGGGTGGCACCGGGGAGCTGTTTTTT.

This chain joins TRBV5-1 and TRBJ2-3; 7 positions agree with TRBD2. This CDR3 comprises 17 residues. The V gene's germline CDR1 is SGHRS and CDR2 YFSETQ. J was trimmed by 2 bases and V by 0 bases; bases with no gene match: 9. This CDR3 is CASSLGSGPRNTDTQYF. The CDR3, as DNA: TGCGCCAGCAGCTTGGGTAGCGGGCCACGTAACACAGATACGCAGTATTTT.

The chain has TRBV2 and TRBJ1-2; perhaps TRBD1 as D (5 bases). The ends were cut back, 7 bases at V and 7 bases at J, with 25 bases in the middle. Germline V CDR1 and CDR2: SNHLY, FYNNEI. The CDR3 is 16 residues long. CDR3 nucleotide sequence: TGTGCCAGCACTTCCGGTCTCGGCAGGGCCCAGCGTGGCTACACCTTC. Translated, it gives CASTSGLGRAQRGYTF.

V usage is TRBV19 and J usage is TRBJ2-1, with 7 nucleotides matching TRBD1. V lost 3 bases to trimming and J lost 7 bases; unmatched junction nucleotides: 3. CDR1 and CDR2 (germline): LNHDA, SQIVND (reference sequence). The CDR3 loop spans 13 amino acids. The CDR3 bases are TGTGCCAGTAGTATCTCCAGGGGGAATGAGCAGTTCTTC. This gives the protein CASSISRGNEQFF.

The V call is TRBV7-9, the J call TRBJ2-3; 9 nucleotides agree with TRBD1. Germline V gives CDR1 SEHNR, CDR2 FQNEAQ (reference sequence). V dropped 1 base and J dropped 3; count of bases not matched to a gene: 5. The CDR3 is 16 residues long. The CDR3 sequence: CASSLVVTGGTDTQYF. For the CDR3, the DNA is TGTGCCAGCAGCTTAGTAGTGACAGGGGGGACAGATACGCAGTATTTT.

This clone was detected once. The chain is built from TRBV18 and TRBJ1-2; 12 bases map to TRBD1. Trimming removed 2 bases from V and 6 bases from J; junction bases left unmatched: 1. This CDR3 contains 14 residues. From germline, CDR1 is KGHSH and CDR2 LQKENI. The CDR3 DNA sequence: TGTGCCAGCTCACCAGGGACAGGGGGCAATGGCTACACCTTC. It specifies CASSPGTGGNGYTF.

This sequence joins TRBV19 and TRBJ2-1, with 9 bases fitting TRBD2. In germline, CDR1 is LNHDA, CDR2 SQIVND (reference sequence). CDR3 length: 14 amino acids. With 4 bases clipped from V and 6 bases from J, the junction kept 4 bases outside the gene matches. The CDR3 reads CASSTLAGSNEQFF. The CDR3 DNA follows: TGTGCCAGTAGTACACTAGCGGGTTCCAATGAGCAGTTCTTC.

In this sample, this clone turned up a few times. V is TRBV29-1 and J is TRBJ1-1, with 10 bases lining up with TRBD1. Trimming removed 5 bases from V and 1 base from J; junction bases left unmatched: 1. Germline values: CDR1 SQVTM, CDR2 ANQGSEA. This CDR3 spans 13 amino acids. This CDR3 is CSVWTGGNTEAFF. CDR3 in DNA: TGCAGCGTTTGGACAGGGGGGAACACTGAAGCTTTCTTT.

The genes are TRBV29-1 and TRBJ2-5, with TRBD1 as a possible D gene (6 bases). CDR1 is SQVTM, CDR2 ANQGSEA, per germline. The V gene lost 2 bases and the J gene lost 7 bases, with 14 bases spanning the gap. The CDR3 is 13 amino acids. DNA of the CDR3: TGCAGCGTTGAAAGGCCTCAGGGGCGGACCCAGTACTTC. As protein: CSVERPQGRTQYF.